These 26 T cell receptor beta chains originate from one sample sequenced in a study of cytomegalovirus exposure and HLA in healthy donors (dated by TCRdb to 2015 to 2018). Library preparation employed the immunoSEQ multiplex PCR assay. A mixture of 60 forward primers for TCR Vbeta segments and 13 reverse primers for TCR Jbeta segments was used in the multiplex PCR. TCRdb stores this immuneACCESS table with in-frame sequences only. Part of the clones is absent; in the studies checked, under half of the shortfall reflects unresolved V genes, and no reason is known for the rest. The sample table holds 150,000 to 200,000 clones, of which 60% to 75% were seen once. The top ten hold approximately 3.1% of the sample. The sequenced material came from PBMCs. The receptor source for this set is a woman in her forties or fifties in good health and CMV-seropositive.

This clone was counted only a few times. This sequence joins TRBV5-1 and TRBJ1-6; 8 bases match TRBD1. This CDR3 has 15 amino acids. V lost 3 bases and J lost 10; bases outside the gene matches: 9. From germline, CDR1 is SGHRS and CDR2 YFSETQ. The CDR3 reads CASSSDAGGESPLHF. For the CDR3, the DNA is TGCGCCAGCAGCTCTGACGCAGGGGGCGAATCACCCCTCCACTTT. The whole variable domain, filled in from reference TRBV5-1 and TRBJ1-6, reads KAGVTQTPRYLIKTRGQQVTLSCSPISGHRSVSWYQQTPGQGLQFLFEYFSETQRNKGNFPGRFSGRQFSNSRSEMNVSTLELGDSALYLCASSSDAGGESPLHFGNGTRLTVT.

This sequence joins TRBV19 and TRBJ1-2; 9 positions match TRBD1. The CDR3 loop spans 14 amino acids. Trimming at V came to 2 bases and at J to 5 bases, leaving 3 bases not matched to a gene. Germline assignment: CDR1 LNHDA and CDR2 SQIVND (reference sequence). CDR3 amino acids: CASSITTGGYGYTF. In nucleotides, the CDR3 is TGTGCCAGTAGTATAACGACAGGGGGGTATGGCTACACCTTC. Complete variable domain (other parts from reference TRBV19 and TRBJ1-2): DGGITQSPKYLFRKEGQNVTLSCEQNLNHDAMYWYRQDPGQGLRLIYYSQIVNDFQKGDIAEGYSVSREKKESFPLTVTSAQKNPTAFYLCASSITTGGYGYTFGSGTRLTVV.

The J gene is TRBJ2-2, the V gene TRBV6-6, with 10 bases that match TRBD1. V was clipped by 5 bases and J by 6 bases; unmatched bases: 9. Germline loops: CDR1 MNHNY, CDR2 SVGAGI (reference sequence). The CDR3 extends over 16 amino acids. CDR3 in amino acids: CASSAPGQGRAGELFF. In DNA form, the CDR3 reads TGTGCCAGCAGTGCCCCGGGACAGGGGCGAGCCGGGGAGCTGTTTTTT.

The V and J genes are TRBV14 and TRBJ1-3; no definite D call. V gave up 6 bases and J gave up 4 bases, with 10 bases separating them. Germline-derived CDR1 and CDR2 are SGHDN and FVKESK. The CDR3 runs to 13 residues. The CDR3 coding sequence is TGTGCCAGCAGACCATCAGCGGGAAACACCATATATTTT. Protein product: CASRPSAGNTIYF.

This chain links TRBV19 with TRBJ1-4; D might be TRBD1 (5 bases). The length of the CDR3 is 15 residues. Germline CDR1 LNHDA, CDR2 SQIVND (reference sequence). V lost 5 bases and J 4 bases, leaving 14 bases between the germline ends. The CDR3 loop reads CASSGRVVGNEKLFF. The DNA of the CDR3 is TGTGCCAGTAGTGGCAGGGTCGTCGGTAATGAAAAACTGTTTTTT.

This chain uses TRBV7-9 with TRBJ2-7; 7 bases are a match to TRBD1. The CDR3 covers 14 residues. With 5 bases clipped from V and 0 bases from J, the junction kept 4 bases outside the gene matches. CDR1 SEHNR and CDR2 FQNEAQ come from the germline V gene (reference sequence). CDR3 sequence (DNA): TGTGCCAGCAGCATAGGGACAGACTCCTACGAGCAGTACTTC. As protein: CASSIGTDSYEQYF.

Comments on this clone: Other DNA sequences in this specimen translate into the identical CDR3. V gene TRBV10-3 combines with J gene TRBJ1-2; D gene ambiguous. V lost 0 bases, J lost 5 bases, and 10 bases lay in between. CDR1 is ENHRY, CDR2 SYGVKD, per germline. CDR3 length equals 14 residues. The CDR3 region is CAISESLLQYGYTF. Written as DNA, the CDR3 is TGTGCCATCAGTGAGTCCTTGCTACAGTATGGCTACACCTTC.

V is TRBV2 and J is TRBJ1-4; 7 bases match TRBD1. Germline CDR1 reads SNHLY; CDR2 reads FYNNEI. The CDR3 runs to 14 residues. Trimming removed 3 bases from V and 8 bases from J; junction bases left unmatched: 6. CDR3 region: CASSDRQGREKLFF. CDR3 bases: TGTGCCAGCAGTGACCGACAGGGTAGGGAAAAACTGTTTTTT. Full variable domain (rest looked up from reference TRBV2 and TRBJ1-4): EPEVTQTPSHQVTQMGQEVILRCVPISNHLYFYWYRQILGQKVEFLVSFYNNEISEKSEIFDDQFSVERPDGSNFTLKIRSTKLEDSAMYFCASSDRQGREKLFFGSGTQLSVL.

CDR3 coding DNA: TGTGCTAGTGGCCCCGACAGACCCAACTTCGGGGAGCTGTTTTTT. Translated: CASGPDRPNFGELFF. The chain has TRBV12-5 and TRBJ2-2; D possibly corresponds to TRBD1 (5 bases). Germline lookup yields CDR1 LGHNT and CDR2 FRNRAP. The CDR3 is made up of 15 amino acids. Trimming left V 6 bases short and J 7 bases short, with 18 bases between.

This chain uses TRBV7-9 with TRBJ1-3; 8 bases are a match to TRBD1. Germline V gene sequence: CDR1 SEHNR, CDR2 FQNEAQ (reference sequence). J gave up 7 bases and V 5 bases, and 10 bases lay outside the gene matches. This CDR3 comprises 15 residues. The CDR3 DNA reads as TGTGCCAGCAGCCCCGGACAGGGAGACTTTAACACCATATATTTT. It codes for CASSPGQGDFNTIYF.

The chain combines TRBV18 with TRBJ2-3; 11 bases agree with TRBD2. The CDR3 extends over 15 amino acids. Germline V gives CDR1 KGHSH, CDR2 LQKENI. J lost 4 bases, V lost 3 bases, and 3 bases had no gene match. CDR3 protein: CASSPFSGGADTQYF. DNA of the CDR3: TGTGCCAGCTCACCCTTTAGCGGGGGGGCAGATACGCAGTATTTT.

This clone has a single count. The rearrangement joins TRBV10-2 to TRBJ1-5; 8 bases are shared with TRBD1. This CDR3 region has 13 residues. Germline values: CDR1 WSHSY, CDR2 SAAADI. The ends lost 7 bases at V and 7 bases at J; junction bases unmatched: 6. The CDR3 DNA sequence: TGCGCCAGCACCATGACAGGGGCGCAGCCCCAGCATTTT. Encoded protein: CASTMTGAQPQHF.

J is TRBJ2-5 and V is TRBV5-1, with D possibly being TRBD1 (6 bases). Germline V CDR1 and CDR2: SGHRS, YFSETQ. This CDR3 spans 13 amino acids. V lost 4 bases and J 2 bases, leaving 9 bases between the germline ends. For the CDR3, the DNA is TGCGCCAGCAGCCGACAGGAACAAGAGACCCAGTACTTC. Amino acids: CASSRQEQETQYF.

CDR3 residues: CASSVRPYTDTQYF. The CDR3 DNA is TGTGCCAGCAGCGTCCGCCCCTACACAGATACGCAGTATTTT. The genes are TRBV9 and TRBJ2-3, with unresolved D. In germline, CDR1 is SGDLS, CDR2 YYNGEE. CDR3 length: 14 residues. The ends were cut back, 2 bases at V and 2 bases at J, with 9 bases in the middle.

The V and J genes are TRBV10-3 and TRBJ1-2, with D uncertain. Germline V lookup: CDR1 ENHRY, CDR2 SYGVKD. The CDR3 loop spans 12 amino acids. V gave up 2 bases and J gave up 7 bases, with 8 bases separating them. The CDR3 DNA reads TGTGCCATCAGTGAGAACAGCTTTGGCTACACCTTC. Translation gives CAISENSFGYTF.

The V and J genes are TRBV2 and TRBJ1-3; 9 bases are a match to TRBD1. Looked up from germline, CDR1 is SNHLY and CDR2 is FYNNEI. The CDR3 extends over 15 amino acids. Trimming cost V 6 bases and J 2 bases; bases outside gene matches: 5. The CDR3, as DNA: TGTGCCAGCAGAGCCGGGACAGGGACTGGAAACACCATATATTTT. Translated: CASRAGTGTGNTIYF.

As DNA, the CDR3 is TGTGCCAGCAGCTCCCGTAACAATCAGCCCCAGCATTTT. Encoded protein: CASSSRNNQPQHF. The rearrangement links TRBV11-2 to TRBJ1-5; no reliable D call. Germline values: CDR1 SGHAT, CDR2 FQNNGV. The length of the CDR3 is 13 residues. V gave up 4 bases and J gave up 3 bases, with 7 bases separating them.

This chain uses TRBV7-2 with TRBJ1-1; D uncertain. This CDR3 has 13 residues. CDR1 and CDR2 (germline): SGHTA, FQGNSA. V dropped 2 bases and J dropped 4 bases, with 8 bases sitting between them. CDR3 nucleotides: TGTGCCAGCAGCTTATTCGTATTCACTGAAGCTTTCTTT. Its translation is CASSLFVFTEAFF.

The chain employs TRBV2 and TRBJ1-1, with D possibly being TRBD1 (5 bases). Trimming took off 7 bases at V and 7 bases at J, with 19 bases between the two ends. The CDR3 has 14 amino acids. Germline V gene sequence: CDR1 SNHLY, CDR2 FYNNEI. CDR3: CASTLVRMGGEAFF. The CDR3 region has the DNA TGTGCCAGCACTCTTGTACGGATGGGGGGTGAAGCTTTCTTT.

With regard to this clone: One junction end does not reproduce the germline sequence, and a read error may be involved. The J gene is TRBJ2-1, the V gene TRBV5-6, with D perhaps TRBD2 (5 bases). This CDR3 has 18 residues. Germline V CDR1 and CDR2: SGHDT, YYEEEE. In DNA form, the CDR3 reads TGTGCCAGCAGCTCCTTATCGGGGTCATCCTTTTACTACAATGAGCGGTTCTTC. This sequence encodes CASSSLSGSSFYYNERFF.

The J gene is TRBJ1-6, the V gene TRBV27, with 7 bases that match TRBD1. This CDR3 is 15 amino acids long. Germline CDR1 is MNHEY and CDR2 is SMNVEV (reference sequence). J lost 8 bases, V lost 5 bases, and 9 bases had no gene match. The CDR3 sequence is CASSETGPFYSPLHF. The DNA for the CDR3 is TGTGCCAGCAGTGAGACAGGGCCCTTTTATTCACCCCTCCACTTT.

The chain carries TRBV7-6 and TRBJ2-5; no clear D gene. Gene TRBJ2-7 matches the end of the DNA better, so the J call may be wrong. This CDR3 region has 13 residues. Looked up from germline, CDR1 is SGHVS and CDR2 is FNYEAQ. The CDR3 reads CASSSYGPYEQYF. CDR3 coding DNA: TGTGCCAGCAGTTCGTACGGTCCCTACGAGCAGTACTTC.

The J gene is TRBJ2-5, the V gene TRBV11-2; 7 bases fit TRBD2. Germline assignment: CDR1 SGHAT and CDR2 FQNNGV. CDR3 length equals 15 residues. Germline trimming cut 5 bases from V and 5 bases from J; bases unmatched to any gene: 11. CDR3 sequence: CASSPGGSPWETQYF. The CDR3 nucleotides read TGTGCCAGCAGCCCGGGGGGATCCCCCTGGGAGACCCAGTACTTC. Supplemented by reference TRBV11-2 and TRBJ2-5, the full variable domain reads EAGVAQSPRYKIIEKRQSVAFWCNPISGHATLYWYQQILGQGPKLLIQFQNNGVVDDSQLPKDRFSAERLKGVDSTLKIQPAKLEDSAVYLCASSPGGSPWETQYFGPGTRLLVL.

The gene calls are TRBV18 and TRBJ1-1, with TRBD1 matching 7 bases. The length of the CDR3 is 14 residues. CDR1 and CDR2 from the germline V gene are KGHSH and LQKENI. Germline trimming cut 6 bases from V and 2 bases from J; bases unmatched to any gene: 6. The CDR3 sequence: CASSRDSQNTEAFF. CDR3 sequence (DNA): TGTGCCAGCTCCCGGGACAGCCAAAACACTGAAGCTTTCTTT.

Notes on this clone: One end of the junction does not line up with germline, which may come from a read error. The rearrangement links TRBV2 to TRBJ1-2; no definite D call. This CDR3 spans 15 amino acids. Germline V gene data show CDR1 as SNHLY and CDR2 as FYNNEI. CDR3: CASSESRSSNYGHTF. The CDR3 DNA is TGTGCCAGCAGTGAATCTCGGAGCTCTAACTATGGCCACACCTTC.

The rearrangement joins TRBV5-1 to TRBJ1-4; TRBD1 matches at 9 bases. Unmatched junction bases numbered 5, after V lost 3 bases and J lost 8 bases. Per the germline V gene, CDR1 is SGHRS and CDR2 is YFSETQ. This CDR3 is 14 amino acids long. The CDR3 region is CASSSGQGREKLFF. The CDR3 nucleotides are TGCGCCAGCAGCTCCGGACAGGGGAGAGAAAAACTGTTTTTT.